This T cell receptor beta chain comes out of a study of CD8+ T cells in alopecia areata. At the level of the study: It was 6 to 18 months of tofacitinib, and then there were 6 months off drug. Overall study results and limits: Resident alphabeta T cells of normal skin are also sequenced in scalp samples.

Described treatment: oral pan-JAK inhibitor, 5-10 mg twice daily. PBMCs yielded sorted CD4+ and CD8+ T cells. With regard to this clone: No antigen is known for it.

CDR1 is SQVTM, CDR2 ANQGSEA, per germline. Trimming took 6 bases from V and 3 from J, leaving 6 bases between them. CDR3 length: 10 residues. cDNA reverse transcribed from extracted RNA served as the sequencing template. The data were produced by immunoSEQ multiplex PCR, yet TCRdb's version contains in-frame clones alone and is incomplete. The sample has about 190,000 clones, more than 55% seen once. The source material was CD4+ T cells sorted from blood, sampled at week 4, from a patient treated with tofacitinib. This rearrangement joins TRBV29-1 to TRBJ2-7; D ambiguous. This receptor was taken from a human donor with alopecia areata. The CDR3 loop reads CSVTIYEQYF. The CDR3 nucleotides are TGCAGCGTGACCATCTACGAGCAGTACTTC.